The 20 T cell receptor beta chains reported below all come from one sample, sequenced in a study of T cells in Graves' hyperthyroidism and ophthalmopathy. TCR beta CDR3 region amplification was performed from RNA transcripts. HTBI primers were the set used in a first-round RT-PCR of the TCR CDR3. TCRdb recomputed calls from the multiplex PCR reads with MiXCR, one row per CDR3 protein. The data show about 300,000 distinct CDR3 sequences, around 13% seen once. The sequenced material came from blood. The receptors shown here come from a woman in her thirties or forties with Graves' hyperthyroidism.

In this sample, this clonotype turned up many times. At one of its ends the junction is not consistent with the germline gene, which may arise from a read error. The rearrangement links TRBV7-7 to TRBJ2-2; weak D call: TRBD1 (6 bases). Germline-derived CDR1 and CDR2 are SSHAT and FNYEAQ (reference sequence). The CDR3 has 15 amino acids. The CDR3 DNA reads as TGTGCTAGCAGCTTAGGCCTAGAGGGGGCCGGGGAGCTGTTTTTT. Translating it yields CASSLGLEGAGELFF.

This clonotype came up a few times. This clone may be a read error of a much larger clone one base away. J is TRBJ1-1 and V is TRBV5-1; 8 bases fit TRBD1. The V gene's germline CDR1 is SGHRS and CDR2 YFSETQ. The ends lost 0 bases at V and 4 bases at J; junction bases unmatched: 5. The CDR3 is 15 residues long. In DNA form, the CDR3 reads TGCGCCAGCAGCTTGGCGACAGGGGAGTGCACTGAAGCTTTCTTT. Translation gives CASSLATGECTEAFF.

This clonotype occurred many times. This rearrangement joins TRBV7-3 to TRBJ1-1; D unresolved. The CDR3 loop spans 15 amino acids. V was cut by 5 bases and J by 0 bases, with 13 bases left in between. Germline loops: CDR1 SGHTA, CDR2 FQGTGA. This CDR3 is CASSPSAGMNTEAFF. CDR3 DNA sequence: TGTGCCAGCAGCCCTTCTGCGGGTATGAACACTGAAGCTTTCTTT. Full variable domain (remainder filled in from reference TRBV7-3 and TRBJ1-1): GAGVSQTPSNKVTEKGKYVELRCDPISGHTALYWYRQSLGQGPEFLIYFQGTGAADDSGLPNDRFFAVRPEGSVSTLKIQRTERGDSAVYLCASSPSAGMNTEAFFGQGTRLTVV.

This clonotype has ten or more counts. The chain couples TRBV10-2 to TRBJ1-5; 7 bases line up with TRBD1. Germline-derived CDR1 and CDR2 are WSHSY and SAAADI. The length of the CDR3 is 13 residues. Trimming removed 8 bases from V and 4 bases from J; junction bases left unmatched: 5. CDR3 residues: CASGSTGNQPQHF. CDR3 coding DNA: TGCGCCAGCGGATCGACAGGGAATCAGCCCCAGCATTTT.

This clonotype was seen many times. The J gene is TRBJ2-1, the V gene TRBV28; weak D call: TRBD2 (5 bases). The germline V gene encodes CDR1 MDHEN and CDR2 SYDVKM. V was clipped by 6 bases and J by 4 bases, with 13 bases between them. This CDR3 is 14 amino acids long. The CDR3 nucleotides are TGTGCCAGCAGCTTTTACGGGGTTTACAATGAGCAGTTCTTC. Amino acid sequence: CASSFYGVYNEQFF. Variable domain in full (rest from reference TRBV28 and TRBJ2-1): DVKVTQSSRYLVKRTGEKVFLECVQDMDHENMFWYRQDPGLGLRLIYFSYDVKMKEKGDIPEGYSVSREKKERFSLILESASTNQTSMYLCASSFYGVYNEQFFGPGTRLTVL.

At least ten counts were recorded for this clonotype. The CDR3 nucleotides read TGTGCCAGCTTGGCGGGGAAGTCGAACACTGAAGCTTTCTTT. Residues: CASLAGKSNTEAFF. V gene TRBV18 combines with J gene TRBJ1-1; D not certain. Trimming took 7 bases from V and 1 from J, leaving 13 bases between them. Germline V CDR1 and CDR2: KGHSH, LQKENI. The CDR3 has 14 residues.

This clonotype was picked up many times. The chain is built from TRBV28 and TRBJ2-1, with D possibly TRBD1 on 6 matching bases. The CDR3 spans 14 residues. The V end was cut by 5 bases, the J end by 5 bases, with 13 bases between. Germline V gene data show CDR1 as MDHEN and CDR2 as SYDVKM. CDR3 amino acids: CASSLRTEDNEQFF. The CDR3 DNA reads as TGTGCCAGCAGTCTACGGACAGAAGACAATGAGCAGTTCTTC.

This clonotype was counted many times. The CDR3 region has the DNA TGTGCCAGCAGTCGGCCGGGACAGGGGAACACTGAAGCTTTCTTT. Protein sequence: CASSRPGQGNTEAFF. V usage is TRBV12-3 or TRBV12-4 and J usage is TRBJ1-1; 9 positions match TRBD1. The V gene end was trimmed by 5 bases and the J gene end by 1 base; junction bases not matched to a gene: 5. This CDR3 has 15 amino acids.

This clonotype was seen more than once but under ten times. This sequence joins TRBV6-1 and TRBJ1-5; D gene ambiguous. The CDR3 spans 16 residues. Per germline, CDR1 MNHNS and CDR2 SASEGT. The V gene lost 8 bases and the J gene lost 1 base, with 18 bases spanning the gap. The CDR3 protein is CASGGWVGLSNQPQHF. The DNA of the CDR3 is TGTGCCAGCGGTGGTTGGGTAGGGTTGAGCAATCAGCCCCAGCATTTT.

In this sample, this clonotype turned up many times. The CDR3 spells CASTPARVGNQPQHF. The CDR3 bases are TGTGCCAGCACGCCCGCAAGGGTGGGGAATCAGCCCCAGCATTTT. The rearrangement uses TRBV6-2 or TRBV6-3 and TRBJ1-5; no definite D call. There are 15 residues in the CDR3. V gave up 7 bases and J gave up 4 bases, with 17 bases separating them. In germline, CDR1 is MNHEY, CDR2 SVGEGT.

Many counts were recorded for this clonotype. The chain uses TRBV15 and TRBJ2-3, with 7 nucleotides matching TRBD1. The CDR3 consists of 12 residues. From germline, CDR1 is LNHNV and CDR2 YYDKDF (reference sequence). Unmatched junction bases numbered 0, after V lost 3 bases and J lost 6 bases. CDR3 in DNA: TGTGCCACCAGCAGCAGGGGGGATACGCAGTATTTT. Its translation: CATSSRGDTQYF.

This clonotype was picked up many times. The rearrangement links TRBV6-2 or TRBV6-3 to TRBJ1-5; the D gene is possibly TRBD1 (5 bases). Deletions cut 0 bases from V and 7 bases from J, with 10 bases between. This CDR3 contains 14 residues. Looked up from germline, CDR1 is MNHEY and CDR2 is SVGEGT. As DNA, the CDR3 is TGTGCCAGCAGTTACTCGAGTGGGGCCCAGCCCCAGCATTTT. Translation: CASSYSSGAQPQHF.

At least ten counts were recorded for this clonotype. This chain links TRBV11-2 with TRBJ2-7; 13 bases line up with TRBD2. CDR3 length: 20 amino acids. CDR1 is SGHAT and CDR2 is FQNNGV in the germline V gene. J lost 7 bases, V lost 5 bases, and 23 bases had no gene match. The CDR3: CASSQNAWRTSGRPAREQYF. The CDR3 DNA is TGTGCCAGCAGCCAGAACGCATGGCGGACTAGCGGGAGACCGGCCCGAGAGCAGTACTTC.

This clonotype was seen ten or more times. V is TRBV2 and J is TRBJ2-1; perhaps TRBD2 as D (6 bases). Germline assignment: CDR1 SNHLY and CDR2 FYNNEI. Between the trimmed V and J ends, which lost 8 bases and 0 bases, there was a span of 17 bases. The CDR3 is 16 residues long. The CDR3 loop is CASPLGGSSSYNEQFF. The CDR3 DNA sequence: TGTGCCAGCCCTCTAGGAGGGTCTAGCTCCTACAATGAGCAGTTCTTC.

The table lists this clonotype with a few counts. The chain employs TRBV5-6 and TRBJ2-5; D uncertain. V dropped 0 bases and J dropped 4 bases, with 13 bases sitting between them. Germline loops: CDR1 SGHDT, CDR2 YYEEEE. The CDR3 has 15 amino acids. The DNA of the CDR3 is TGTGCCAGCAGCTTGGTGGCCAACCGGCGAGAGACCCAGTACTTC. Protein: CASSLVANRRETQYF.

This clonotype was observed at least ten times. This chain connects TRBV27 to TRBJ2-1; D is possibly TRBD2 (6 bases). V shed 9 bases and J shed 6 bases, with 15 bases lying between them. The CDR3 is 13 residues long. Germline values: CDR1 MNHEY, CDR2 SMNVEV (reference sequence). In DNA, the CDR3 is TGTGCCAGTCGGGAGACGGGTATCAATGAGCAGTTCTTC. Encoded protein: CASRETGINEQFF.

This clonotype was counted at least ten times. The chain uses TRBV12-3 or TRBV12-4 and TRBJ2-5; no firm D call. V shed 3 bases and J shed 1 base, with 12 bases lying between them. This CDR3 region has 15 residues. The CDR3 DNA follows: TGTGCCAGCAGTTTCCCCTACGTCGTCCAAGAGACCCAGTACTTC. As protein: CASSFPYVVQETQYF.

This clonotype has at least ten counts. The CDR3: CSAPGAELNTEAFF. CDR3 bases: TGCAGTGCTCCTGGGGCAGAGCTGAACACTGAAGCTTTCTTT. The V and J genes are TRBV20-1 and TRBJ1-1; TRBD1 might be the D (5 bases). The V gene lost 5 bases and the J gene lost 0 bases, with 13 bases spanning the gap. Germline V CDR1 and CDR2: DFQATT, SNEGSKA (reference sequence). This CDR3 has 14 amino acids.

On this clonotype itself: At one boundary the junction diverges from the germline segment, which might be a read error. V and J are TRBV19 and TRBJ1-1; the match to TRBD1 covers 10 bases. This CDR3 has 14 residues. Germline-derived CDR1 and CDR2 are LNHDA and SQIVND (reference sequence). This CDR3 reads CASDHRDRGTEASF. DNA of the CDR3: TGTGCCAGTGACCACCGGGACAGGGGCACTGAAGCTTCCTTT.

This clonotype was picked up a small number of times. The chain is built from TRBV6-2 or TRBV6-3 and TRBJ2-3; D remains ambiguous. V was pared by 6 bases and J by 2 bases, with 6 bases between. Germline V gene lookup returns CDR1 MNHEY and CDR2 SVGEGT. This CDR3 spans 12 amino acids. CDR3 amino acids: CASRVFTDTQYF. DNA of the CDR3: TGTGCCAGCAGAGTTTTCACAGATACGCAGTATTTT.